The 31 T cell receptor beta chains in this list originate from one sample, sequenced in a study of T cells in Graves' hyperthyroidism and ophthalmopathy. Amplification of TCR beta CDR3 regions used RNA as the template. RT-PCR in the first round (using the HTBI primer set) targeted the TCR CDR3. TCRdb passed the multiplex PCR reads through MiXCR, listing each CDR3 protein once. The sample has roughly 700,000 distinct CDR3 sequences, roughly 17% seen once. Sequences were obtained from blood. The source is a man between 45 and 60 years old with Graves' hyperthyroidism.

The genes are TRBV5-1 and TRBJ1-2; TRBD1 is a possible D gene (6 bases). V lost 4 bases and J lost 6, with 22 bases in between. The length of the CDR3 is 16 residues. Germline CDR1 is SGHRS and CDR2 is YFSETQ. CDR3 in amino acids: CASSAGNTGYYDGYTF. The CDR3 nucleotides read TGCGCCAGCAGCGCGGGGAACACAGGGTATTACGATGGCTACACCTTC.

In its sample, this clonotype was seen many times. This rearrangement joins TRBV12-3 or TRBV12-4 to TRBJ2-3; D may match TRBD1 or TRBD2 (6 bases each). Trimming left V 6 bases short and J 3 bases short, with 19 bases between. The CDR3 totals 16 residues. The chain's CDR3 is CASRARLGGATDTQYF. CDR3 sequence (DNA): TGTGCCAGCAGAGCCCGGTTGGGGGGCGCAACAGATACGCAGTATTTT.

This clonotype was seen many times. The chain combines TRBV27 with TRBJ2-7; the D gene is possibly TRBD1 (5 bases). V was shortened by 3 bases and J by 3 bases, with 9 bases between the two germline ends. The CDR3 is 13 residues long. Germline CDR1 is MNHEY and CDR2 is SMNVEV (reference sequence). The CDR3 DNA is TGTGCCAGCAGTTTCGGAAGGGGCTACGAGCAGTACTTC. Amino acid sequence: CASSFGRGYEQYF.

A few counts support this clonotype. The conserved phenylalanine or tryptophan is not found at the CDR3 terminus, so this likely reflects a read error. The CDR3 loop is CSARGQNNEQFS. CDR3 DNA: TGCAGTGCTAGGGGACAGAACAATGAGCAGTTCTCC. The genes are TRBV20-1 and TRBJ2-1; TRBD1 matches 7 bases. Germline assignment: CDR1 DFQATT and CDR2 SNEGSKA (reference sequence). Unmatched junction bases numbered 1, after V lost 3 bases and J lost 5 bases. This CDR3 spans 12 amino acids.

This clonotype was counted many times. The rearrangement joins TRBV14 to TRBJ2-7, with TRBD2 identical over 10 bases. The CDR3 sequence is 14 residues long. Germline CDR1 is SGHDN and CDR2 is FVKESK. J gave up 5 bases and V 8 bases, and 9 bases lay outside the gene matches. CDR3 in DNA: TGTGCCAGCCGACCAGCGGGAGGGCCGGACGAGCAGTACTTC. Translated: CASRPAGGPDEQYF.

CDR3: CASSSGTSDEAFF. The CDR3 coding sequence is TGCGCCAGCAGCTCCGGGACATCAGATGAAGCTTTCTTT. The chain employs TRBV5-1 and TRBJ1-1; D may be TRBD1 (6 bases). The CDR3 has 13 amino acids. Per germline, CDR1 SGHRS and CDR2 YFSETQ. V lost 3 bases, J lost 7 bases, and 13 bases lay in between.

This clonotype was observed a handful of times. The chain couples TRBV6-5 to TRBJ2-7, with D tentatively TRBD1 (8 bases). Trimming left V 2 bases short and J 5 bases short, with 25 bases between. Looked up from germline, CDR1 is MNHEY and CDR2 is SVGAGI. The CDR3 extends over 18 amino acids. The CDR3 coding sequence is TGTGCCAGCAGTTACAATTTGGGGACAGGTGGGGACTATAACGAGCAGTACTTC. Translated: CASSYNLGTGGDYNEQYF.

This sequence joins TRBV7-2 and TRBJ1-2; the D is unclear. Germline CDR1 and CDR2: SGHTA and FQGNSA. CDR3 length: 14 residues. The V end was cut by 6 bases, the J end by 0 bases, with 11 bases between. The CDR3 sequence is CASRRENTNYGYTF. CDR3 DNA: TGTGCCAGCAGACGGGAGAATACTAACTATGGCTACACCTTC.

In its sample, this clonotype was seen a few times. This sequence joins TRBV20-1 and TRBJ2-7, with 10 bases that match TRBD2. The CDR3 loop spans 14 amino acids. The V gene's germline CDR1 is DFQATT and CDR2 SNEGSKA (reference sequence). The V segment lost 6 bases and the J segment 6 bases; nucleotides outside the gene matches: 11. CDR3 in DNA: TGCAGTGCGGCCCGTCTAGCGGGAGTGAGCGAGCAGTACTTC. This gives the protein CSAARLAGVSEQYF.

This chain joins TRBV28 and TRBJ2-1, with 8 bases identical to TRBD1. This CDR3 comprises 15 residues. V dropped 3 bases and J dropped 8; count of bases not matched to a gene: 9. Germline V gene data show CDR1 as MDHEN and CDR2 as SYDVKM. The CDR3 loop reads CASSFTRDRFDEQFF. The CDR3 region has the DNA TGTGCCAGCAGTTTCACCCGGGACAGGTTCGATGAGCAGTTCTTC.

This clonotype was recorded a few times. The J gene is TRBJ2-1, the V gene TRBV14; 15 bases match TRBD2. CDR1 is SGHDN, CDR2 FVKESK, per germline. The CDR3 totals 19 residues. V lost 0 bases, J lost 7 bases, and 10 bases stayed unmatched. This chain's CDR3 is CASSQDRGTSGRNWNEQFF. CDR3 coding DNA: TGTGCCAGCAGCCAAGATCGAGGGACTAGCGGGAGGAATTGGAATGAGCAGTTCTTC.

This clonotype has a count of ten or more. V usage is TRBV6-1 and J usage is TRBJ1-1, with D possibly being TRBD1 (5 bases). Per the germline V gene, CDR1 is MNHNS and CDR2 is SASEGT. The CDR3 is made up of 14 amino acids. Trimming cost V 2 bases and J 1 base, with 8 bases left between them. CDR3 amino acids: CASSERGRNTEAFF. The CDR3 coding sequence is TGTGCCAGCAGTGAACGGGGCCGGAACACTGAAGCTTTCTTT.

This clonotype has a handful of counts. V gene TRBV19 combines with J gene TRBJ1-1, with D hard to call. CDR3 length: 18 residues. Trimming cost V 5 bases and J 1 base, with 23 bases left between them. CDR1 and CDR2 from the germline V gene are LNHDA and SQIVND (reference sequence). CDR3 loop: CASSHTLRTAPTNTEAFF. DNA of the CDR3: TGTGCCAGTAGTCATACCCTGAGGACCGCGCCAACGAACACTGAAGCTTTCTTT.

The V and J genes are TRBV20-1 and TRBJ2-5; D is perhaps TRBD1 (6 bases). CDR1 is DFQATT and CDR2 is SNEGSKA in the germline V gene (reference sequence). V lost 3 bases and J 3 bases, leaving 14 bases between the germline ends. This CDR3 contains 14 residues. In DNA, the CDR3 is TGCAGTGCTAGCGACAGGAGTGGCGAAGAGACCCAGTACTTC. Amino acid sequence: CSASDRSGEETQYF.

This clonotype was seen a handful of times. The chain combines TRBV24-1 with TRBJ2-5; D call uncertain. CDR3 length equals 13 residues. Germline V gene sequence: CDR1 KGHDR, CDR2 SFDVKD. Trimming stripped 4 bases from V and 2 bases from J, with 7 bases between. The CDR3 nucleotides read TGTGCCACCAGTGAGCTGGGGCAAGAGACCCAGTACTTC. Its translation: CATSELGQETQYF.

The table lists this clonotype with a few counts. CDR3 sequence reads: CASSYLGLQNQPQHF. CDR3 bases: TGTGCCAGCAGTTACTTGGGGCTACAAAATCAGCCCCAGCATTTT. The gene calls are TRBV6-2 or TRBV6-3 and TRBJ1-5; perhaps TRBD1 as D (5 bases). V was cut by 1 base and J by 4 bases, with 11 bases left in between. The CDR3 sequence is 15 residues long. Germline-derived CDR1 and CDR2 are MNHEY and SVGEGT.

This chain uses TRBV7-3 with TRBJ2-2, with 7 positions matching TRBD1. The V gene's germline CDR1 is SGHTA and CDR2 FQGTGA. The CDR3 length is 14 residues. V lost 3 bases to trimming and J lost 6 bases; unmatched junction nucleotides: 4. DNA for the CDR3: TGTGCCAGCAGCTTGACAGGGCTCCCCGGGGAGCTGTTTTTT. Translating gives CASSLTGLPGELFF. Complete variable domain (other parts from reference TRBV7-3 and TRBJ2-2): GAGVSQTPSNKVTEKGKYVELRCDPISGHTALYWYRQSLGQGPEFLIYFQGTGAADDSGLPNDRFFAVRPEGSVSTLKIQRTERGDSAVYLCASSLTGLPGELFFGEGSRLTVL.

This clonotype has a handful of counts. The chain joins TRBV10-1 to TRBJ2-1; 7 bases fit TRBD1. V gave up 3 bases and J gave up 8 bases; unmatched junction bases: 10. CDR3 length: 15 amino acids. The germline V gene encodes CDR1 WNHNN and CDR2 SYGVQD (reference sequence). As DNA, the CDR3 is TGCGCCAGCAGTGATCCCGGGACAGTGGATTATGAGCAGTTCTTC. This gives the protein CASSDPGTVDYEQFF.

This clonotype appeared a few times. The V and J genes are TRBV28 and TRBJ1-2; maybe TRBD1 (6 bases). The CDR3 is made up of 14 amino acids. Trimming shortened V by 5 bases and J by 6 bases, and 16 bases separated the two germline ends. From germline, CDR1 is MDHEN and CDR2 SYDVKM. The CDR3 loop reads CASSQDSLLDGYTF. DNA for the CDR3: TGTGCCAGCAGTCAGGACAGTCTCCTTGATGGCTACACCTTC.

This clonotype was counted many times. This chain uses TRBV28 with TRBJ1-6, with D perhaps TRBD1 (6 bases). CDR1 MDHEN and CDR2 SYDVKM come from the germline V gene. The V gene lost 5 bases and the J gene lost 6 bases, with 11 bases spanning the gap. The CDR3 totals 14 residues. The CDR3 region is CASSPRDINSPLHF. The DNA for the CDR3 is TGTGCCAGCAGTCCCCGGGACATTAATTCACCCCTCCACTTT.

This clonotype was seen ten or more times. The chain is built from TRBV12-3 or TRBV12-4 and TRBJ2-3; the D gene is possibly TRBD1 (5 bases). Trimming took off 3 bases at V and 2 bases at J, with 9 bases between the two ends. The CDR3 is made up of 14 amino acids. Here the CDR3 reads CASSFGRVTDTQYF. The CDR3 region has the DNA TGTGCCAGCAGTTTCGGCAGGGTCACAGATACGCAGTATTTT.

This clonotype has ten or more counts. The rearrangement joins TRBV11-2 to TRBJ2-1; D might be TRBD1 or TRBD2, each matching 7 bases. The CDR3 loop spans 16 amino acids. The germline gives CDR1 SGHAT, CDR2 FQNNGV. V was clipped by 0 bases and J by 6 bases, with 15 bases between them. Here the CDR3 reads CASSLERGRGGNEQFF. The CDR3 DNA reads as TGTGCCAGCAGCTTAGAGAGGGGCAGGGGGGGCAATGAGCAGTTCTTC.

This clonotype appeared many times. V is TRBV9 and J is TRBJ2-1; D is perhaps TRBD1 (6 bases). V shed 0 bases and J shed 2 bases, with 9 bases lying between them. The CDR3 sequence is 15 residues long. CDR1 is SGDLS, CDR2 YYNGEE, per germline. CDR3 in amino acids: CASSVGGQTYNEQFF. DNA for the CDR3: TGTGCCAGCAGCGTAGGAGGACAGACCTACAATGAGCAGTTCTTC. Supplemented by reference TRBV9 and TRBJ2-1, the full variable domain reads DSGVTQTPKHLITATGQRVTLRCSPRSGDLSVYWYQQSLDQGLQFLIQYYNGEERAKGNILERFSAQQFPDLHSELNLSSLELGDSALYFCASSVGGQTYNEQFFGPGTRLTVL.

This clonotype was seen many times. The CDR3 DNA reads TGTGCCAGCAGCTTAGGAGGCCCTTGGTTGGCCACGGCGCGGAATGAGCAGTTCTTC. The encoded protein is CASSLGGPWLATARNEQFF. This chain links TRBV7-8 with TRBJ2-1; D gene unclear. The V end was cut by 1 base, the J end by 7 bases, with 26 bases between. Germline values: CDR1 SGHVS, CDR2 FQNEAQ. The length of the CDR3 is 19 residues.

The gene calls are TRBV5-1 and TRBJ2-1; weak D call: TRBD2 (5 bases). CDR3 length equals 14 residues. Germline V gene data show CDR1 as SGHRS and CDR2 as YFSETQ. Trimming shortened V by 5 bases and J by 1 base, and 10 bases separated the two germline ends. The CDR3 protein is CASRYRESYNEQFF. CDR3 nucleotide sequence: TGCGCCAGCAGATACCGGGAATCCTACAATGAGCAGTTCTTC.

The CDR3 sequence is CASRAPYADRFYEQYF. The CDR3 DNA sequence: TGTGCCAGCAGAGCTCCCTACGCGGACAGGTTCTACGAGCAGTACTTC. V is TRBV2 and J is TRBJ2-7; 7 nucleotides match TRBD1. Germline CDR1 reads SNHLY; CDR2 reads FYNNEI. The V and J ends lost 6 bases and 3 bases, in that order; junction bases with no gene match: 14. The CDR3 loop spans 16 amino acids.

This clonotype was seen a handful of times. J is TRBJ2-7 and V is TRBV28; maybe TRBD1 (7 bases). V was trimmed by 4 bases and J by 2 bases, leaving 21 bases between them. Germline lookup yields CDR1 MDHEN and CDR2 SYDVKM. CDR3 length: 17 amino acids. The CDR3 DNA follows: TGTGCCAGCAGTTCGCCGACAGGGAGGTTGTTTACCTACGAGCAGTACTTC. Protein product: CASSSPTGRLFTYEQYF.

This clonotype has ten or more counts. The V and J genes are TRBV10-3 and TRBJ2-1; D assignment may be TRBD1 or TRBD2 (5 bases each). Germline V lookup: CDR1 ENHRY, CDR2 SYGVKD. Trimming left V 2 bases short and J 3 bases short, with 17 bases between. This CDR3 has 17 residues. The CDR3 sequence is CAISEMGTTGIYNEQFF. As DNA, the CDR3 is TGTGCCATCAGTGAGATGGGGACCACGGGGATCTACAATGAGCAGTTCTTC.

V and J are TRBV6-2 or TRBV6-3 and TRBJ2-7; 9 bases line up with TRBD2. Germline lookup yields CDR1 MNHEY and CDR2 SVGEGT. V trimming: 10 bases; J trimming: 5 bases; junction bases outside the gene matches: 21. The CDR3 sequence is 17 residues long. CDR3 in DNA: TGTGCCACCGTTTCAGGGCGGGAGGGCCGGGTGAGGGACGAGCAGTACTTC. The encoded protein is CATVSGREGRVRDEQYF.

J is TRBJ1-4 and V is TRBV3-1; D call uncertain. The V gene's germline CDR1 is LGHDT and CDR2 YNNKEL (reference sequence). The V and J ends lost 4 bases and 4 bases respectively, with 19 bases between them. This CDR3 has 17 amino acids. The CDR3 sequence: CASSPSGGWGGNEKLFF. For the CDR3, the DNA is TGTGCCAGCAGCCCCTCTGGAGGTTGGGGAGGTAATGAAAAACTGTTTTTT.

This clonotype was detected many times. The chain has TRBV6-1 and TRBJ1-6; the match to TRBD1 covers 8 bases. With V trimmed by 6 bases and J by 8 bases, 9 bases remained unmatched. From germline, CDR1 is MNHNS and CDR2 SASEGT. The CDR3 is made up of 15 amino acids. In DNA form, the CDR3 reads TGTGCCAGCAGCTCGTACCAGGGGGCGGATTCACCCCTCCACTTT. Its translation: CASSSYQGADSPLHF.